This TCR beta chain was found in a study of post-analysis software for immune sequencing data. Trimming took 3 bases from V and 1 from J, leaving 12 bases between them. Germline loops: CDR1 KGHSH, CDR2 LQKENI. CDR3 length: 16 residues. This clonotype has just one count. What it binds is not known. Unique molecular identifiers were carried by the TCR beta cDNA libraries. Roughly 490,000 cDNA molecules came from about 1 to 10 million T cells. TCRdb reprocessed the PCR reads via MiXCR and lists one record per CDR3 protein. The data show 750,000 to 900,000 distinct CDR3 sequences, about 45% seen once. Study-level findings and limits: Comparison with controls showed significantly lower normalized Chao1 diversity in multiple sclerosis patients. Strong co-clustering by F measure linked samples that shared a preparation batch. The five TRBV segments detected at higher frequency in patients than in controls included TRBV5-6, TRBV5-1 and TRBV20-1.

This TCR derives from a girl aged 10 to 17 with multiple sclerosis. The sample taken for sequencing was blood. V usage is TRBV18 and J usage is TRBJ2-2; D is perhaps TRBD1 (6 bases). CDR3 region: CASSPPTGLNTGELFF. The CDR3 bases are TGTGCCAGCTCACCCCCGACAGGCTTGAACACCGGGGAGCTGTTTTTT. Supplemented by reference TRBV18 and TRBJ2-2, the full variable domain reads NAGVMQNPRHLVRRRGQEARLRCSPMKGHSHVYWYRQLPEEGLKFMVYLQKENIIDESGMPKERFSAEFPKEGPSILRIQQVVRGDSAAYFCASSPPTGLNTGELFFGEGSRLTVL.